This record looks at one T cell receptor beta chain sequence and its context. This clone showed up just a few times. It has no known antigen specificity. There are no base qualities to consult, and no much larger clone falls within one base. Inclusive of the bounding cysteine and phenylalanine, the CDR3 is 13 residues long. CDR3 DNA only is kept here, 39 bases in frame from base 1. Relative to germline, V is 7 bases shorter and J is 4 bases shorter, with 12 bases between their ends. Reading the germline V gene gives CDR1 SNHLY and CDR2 FYNNEI. This specimen belongs to a study of cytomegalovirus exposure and HLA in healthy donors (dated by TCRdb to the late 2010s). Context from the whole study: An earlier analysis of about 530 of the donors reported 276 Gb of sequence data and around 110 million unique TCR beta sequences obtained from about 200 million T cells. Approximately 310 gigabases of sequencing data and 70 million to 100 million unique TCR sequences were included in an early release covering over 600 HLA-typed donors. Of the 350 to 400 genotyped donors, over 70% fell in the genetic ancestry cluster associated with self-reported Caucasian donors. The study was designed to test whether signatures of past pathogen exposure could be identified by cataloging public T cell receptors. Using immunosequencing, the study profiled T cell repertoires from about 620 subjects and related those repertoires to cytomegalovirus serostatus. Along with the roughly 700-subject first cohort, a separate validation cohort of over a hundred different subjects was used. High-throughput TCR immunosequencing, statistical association of individual TCRs with disease status, and machine learning were combined to predict cytomegalovirus infection status. A later analysis re-examined previously published TCR beta repertoires from over 500 donors and added high-resolution HLA genotyping to investigate patterns of TCR occurrence. The later analysis used no new phenotypic data to find candidate immune exposures, relying instead on TCR beta sequences and their occurrence across donors. An earlier analysis of roughly 580 of the donors used high-throughput TCR beta sequencing to judge whether each TCR beta V gene segment behaved as functional or pseudogenic. Donor age, sex, ethnicity and CMV serostatus were compiled together with the repertoire data. A later genetic analysis used genome-wide SNP genotypes for about 55% of the 666 donors, treating that subset as a discovery cohort. Every repertoire in the discovery cohort had been generated on one and the same sequencing platform. HLA typing covered class I and class II loci at four-digit resolution. Typing coverage varied by locus: roughly 629-640 donors for A, B, C, DRB1 and DQB1; 500 to 550 for DQA1; some 610 for DPA1; approximately 470 for DPB1. Because of strong linkage in the cohort, roughly five DR-DQ haplotypes were treated as single units for association and clustering. Across about 370 genotyped donors of the cohort, an average of roughly 250,000 unique TCR beta nucleotide sequences per donor were sequenced, and 15% to 20% of those sequences were non-productive. Results and caveats for the whole study, not just this receptor: Cytomegalovirus status was reported to be diagnosed by the classifier with high specificity and sensitivity in both the original and validation cohorts. A cluster of highly shared sequence variants was judged likely to be a technical artifact of the sequencing pipeline. Most CMV-associated TCR beta chains appeared to be HLA-restricted in a later analysis, and the HLA associations seemed to be driven largely by CMV exposure. According to a later analysis, TCR association rates differed among HLA loci, with DRB1 alleles showing the most associated TCRs and HLA-C alleles showing the fewest. Compared with the approximately 600-donor mean, donors in an Asian-associated ancestry cluster had fewer N-insertions in productive TCRs, according to a later genetic analysis. Immune exposure information for the cohort was limited to CMV serostatus. Sequencing depth was assumed to be roughly uniform across donors in the presence/absence analyses, though that assumption may not hold. The earlier analysis of fewer than 750 of the donors excluded some 15 rarely observed V segments, including chromosome 9 orphons, because counts were too low. In a later analysis, several top co-occurrence clusters were reported to appear linked to parvovirus B19, influenza, CMV and Epstein-Barr virus. At a false discovery rate of 0.05, a later analysis linked roughly 17,000 TCR beta sequences to specific HLA alleles. This cohort had only TCR beta chains sequenced, and the lack of alpha or paired-chain data limited which features could be detected. Correlated functional status among segregating V segments might reflect linkage disequilibrium, but an unknown experimental factor could not be ruled out. Some IMGT-functional V segments, including TRBV6-2 and TRBV6-3, could not be told apart with the 87-base-pair reads, so those segments were excluded. Compared with equally common non-associated chains, HLA-associated TCR beta chains in a later analysis were more clonally expanded and had lower generation probabilities. The authors suggested that the approach could potentially be generalized to other disease states and immunological phenotypes. Because HLA typing was missing for some donors at each locus, association tests included only the typed subset. A total of 164 TCR beta chains were listed by the study as associated with cytomegalovirus. V-gene and J-gene trimming of TCR beta chains was associated with a missense DCLRE1C variant in a later genetic analysis, and the association was replicated in an independent cohort. Assigning TCR associations to individual alleles was difficult when HLA alleles, especially DR and DQ, strongly co-occurred. A further reported finding was that TCR beta sequences accurately predicted the HLA-A and HLA-B alleles for most subjects in the first cohort. Broadly in line with IMGT annotations, most TCR beta V segments showed up in productive rearrangements about 87% or about 30% of the time in an earlier analysis of around 550 of the donors. While some public TCRs were present in many individuals, most TCR sequences turned up only very rarely across donors. In vitro tests confirmed that three of the cytomegalovirus-associated TCR beta chains recognize cytomegalovirus antigens.

Libraries were prepared through the immunoSEQ multiplex PCR assay. For the multiplex PCR, a mixture combining 60 forward primers for TCR Vbeta segments and 13 reverse primers for TCR Jbeta segments was used. The CDR3 region of rearranged TCR beta genes was amplified from genomic DNA with a multiplex PCR assay. On the Illumina HiSeq System, the amplified TCR beta libraries were sequenced as 87-base-pair reads. The original pipeline was this. A later analysis tallied around 87 million unique TCR beta chains across the 666 repertoires, and approximately 9.9 million of those chains were shared by two or more donors. To remove PCR and sequencing errors, raw reads were error-corrected and collapsed into unique sequences using a nearest-neighbor algorithm that merged closely related sequences. To assign V, D and J gene segments, CDR3 sequences were aligned to IMGT reference sequences. For a sequence to be retained, a match of at least six nucleotides was required to both a V gene segment and a J gene segment. Rearrangements were called productive when the CDR3 lacked stop codons and stayed in frame with V and J; all others were non-productive. CDR3 was defined according to IMGT convention as the region running from the second conserved V-encoded cysteine to the conserved J-encoded phenylalanine. The earlier analysis of about 610 of the donors excluded any sequence lacking an unambiguous match to a single V gene segment. An earlier analysis of some 500 of the donors classified V segments as functional when productive rearrangements were above 56.7% and as segregating when the standard deviation between donors was above 5%. To diagnose cytomegalovirus status from the catalog of TCR beta chain sequences, a statistical classification framework was built. In a later analysis, V and J genes were assigned by comparing TCR nucleotide sequences against IMGT/GENE-DB human TR gene sequences. Using the TCRdist pipeline, a later analysis assigned CDR3 sequences along with most-parsimonious VDJ recombination scenarios. In a later analysis, every TCR beta chain was defined by the combination of its CDR3 amino acid sequence and its V-gene family, and reads without a unique V-gene family were dropped. As a way to deal with suspected cross-contamination and a sequencing artifact, a later analysis dropped more than 500 nucleotide sequences that were highly shared and had low generation probability. For each public chain, a later analysis derived a clonal expansion index from normalized ranks of inferred template counts within each repertoire. In a later analysis, generation probabilities were computed using a VDJ recombination model fitted to out-of-frame rearrangements, and the results were checked against IGoR. In a later analysis, hypergeometric tests were used to score TCR-TCR, TCR-HLA and TCR-CMV co-occurrence, with a repertoire-size bias correction applied to TCR pairs. In a later analysis, false discovery rates were estimated by permuting HLA or CMV assignments 20 times. A later analysis grouped co-occurring TCRs with DBSCAN, adding TCRdist sequence similarity when clustering within HLA-allele-positive subsets. Co-occurrence clustering excluded repertoires with fewer than 30,000 or more than 120,000 public chains, plus five with anomalous nucleotide sharing. Entries here come from immuneACCESS through TCRdb and include only in-frame sequences with V and J called. Some clones fail to appear in such tables; in the studies checked, an unresolved V gene covers under half of the shortfall, and the cause of the remainder is unknown. The V and J calls and the clone size are those of that table, but D and trimming were determined from the DNA. For this sample the table gives about 200,000 clones, of which 70% to 85% were detected only once. 0.098% of the sample is in the top ten clones.

The cohort comprised more than 550 healthy bone marrow donors. Cohort members were all nominally healthy when sampled, although unrecorded immune exposures were likely present. The donor was CMV seronegative and was included in the group of 352 seronegative cohort members. A peripheral blood sample was provided by each donor, and peripheral blood mononuclear cells were used for TCR beta sequencing. Genomic DNA extraction from the blood cell samples was performed with the Qiagen DNeasy Blood Extraction Kit. The chain employs TRBV2 and TRBJ2-3; a tentative D match to TRBD1 spans 5 bases. This clonotype was obtained from a boy younger than 10 in good health and CMV-seronegative. The sample comprised PBMCs. The CDR3 protein sequence reads: CASTTGAPDTQYF. Read as DNA, the sequence is TGTGCCAGCACGACTGGGGCCCCAGATACGCAGTATTTT.